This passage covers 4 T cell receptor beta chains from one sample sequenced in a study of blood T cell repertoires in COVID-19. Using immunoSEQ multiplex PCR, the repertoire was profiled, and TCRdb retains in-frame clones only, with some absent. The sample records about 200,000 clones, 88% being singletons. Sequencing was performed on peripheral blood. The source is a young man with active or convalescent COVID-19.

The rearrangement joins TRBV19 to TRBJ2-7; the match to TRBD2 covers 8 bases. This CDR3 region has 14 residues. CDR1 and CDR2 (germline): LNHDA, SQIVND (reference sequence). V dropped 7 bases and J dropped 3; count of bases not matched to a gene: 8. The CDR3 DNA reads TGTGCCAGTAACCCTGGGACTAGTCGCTACGAGCAGTACTTC. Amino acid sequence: CASNPGTSRYEQYF.

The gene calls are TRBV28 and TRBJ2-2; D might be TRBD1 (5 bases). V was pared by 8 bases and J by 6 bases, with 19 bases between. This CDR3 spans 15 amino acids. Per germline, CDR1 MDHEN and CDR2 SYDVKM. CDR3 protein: CASGKAGWRPGELFF. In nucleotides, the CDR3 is TGTGCCAGCGGGAAGGCAGGGTGGAGACCCGGGGAGCTGTTTTTT.

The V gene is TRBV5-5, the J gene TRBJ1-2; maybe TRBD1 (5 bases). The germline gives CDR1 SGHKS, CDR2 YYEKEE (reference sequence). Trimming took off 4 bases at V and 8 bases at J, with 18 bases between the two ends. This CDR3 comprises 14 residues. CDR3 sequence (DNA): TGTGCCAGCAGCCGGGACTCCCTTTGGGACGGCTACACCTTC. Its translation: CASSRDSLWDGYTF.

This CDR3 is CASGRRTSGANVLTF. In nucleotides, the CDR3 is TGTGCCAGCGGGAGACGTACCTCTGGGGCCAACGTCCTGACTTTC. The chain uses TRBV27 and TRBJ2-6, with D possibly TRBD2 on 5 matching bases. V was trimmed by 8 bases and J by 0 bases, leaving 11 bases between them. The CDR3 is 15 amino acids. Germline V gene lookup returns CDR1 MNHEY and CDR2 SMNVEV (reference sequence).